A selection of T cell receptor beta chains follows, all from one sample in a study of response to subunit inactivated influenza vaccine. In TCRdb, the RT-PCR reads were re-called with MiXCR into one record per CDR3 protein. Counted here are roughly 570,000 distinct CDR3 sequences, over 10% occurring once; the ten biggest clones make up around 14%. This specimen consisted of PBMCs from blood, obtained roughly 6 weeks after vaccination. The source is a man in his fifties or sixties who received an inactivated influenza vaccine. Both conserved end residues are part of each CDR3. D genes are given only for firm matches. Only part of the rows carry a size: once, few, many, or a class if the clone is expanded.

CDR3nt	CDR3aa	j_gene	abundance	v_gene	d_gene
TGCAGTGCTAGAGGCCTAGCGAGGGAGCAGTTCTTC	CSARGLAREQFF	TRBJ2-1	few	TRBV20-1	NA
TGCGCCAGCAGCTACTACAGGGGAACGAACACCGGGGAGCTGTTTTTT	CASSYYRGTNTGELFF	TRBJ2-2	NA	TRBV5-1	TRBD1
TGTGCCAGCAGCCAACAAGCCGGGACAGGGCGTTTCAATCAGCCCCAGCATTTT	CASSQQAGTGRFNQPQHF	TRBJ1-5	few	TRBV27	TRBD1
TGCAGTGCTAGGCCCTCGGACGGTAGGGGTGGGCAGTATTTT	CSARPSDGRGGQYF	TRBJ2-3	few	TRBV20-1	NA
TGCAGCGTTGAAGATCGGGCCACAGATACGCAGTATTTT	CSVEDRATDTQYF	TRBJ2-3	many	TRBV29-1	NA
TGTGCCAGCAGCCAAGATGGGGACGCATCAGATACGCAGTATTTT	CASSQDGDASDTQYF	TRBJ2-3	many	TRBV4-2	NA
TGTGCCAGCAGCCCACTATACGGGACAGGGGGAATTCAAATTTACGAGCAGTACTTC	CASSPLYGTGGIQIYEQYF	TRBJ2-7	NA	TRBV5-6	TRBD1
TGTGCCAGCAGTGAAGGGGCGAGGAGCTACGAGCAGTACTTC	CASSEGARSYEQYF	TRBJ2-7	NA	TRBV11-2	NA
TGTGCCAGCAGTTTATACAGGGCGCCCTACGAGCAGTACTTC	CASSLYRAPYEQYF	TRBJ2-7	few	TRBV28	NA
TGTGCCAGCAGCTTAGCGCTTGGCCTAGCGGGAGTTGGGGCCAACGTCCTGACTTTC	CASSLALGLAGVGANVLTF	TRBJ2-6	few	TRBV11-1	TRBD2
TGTGCCAGCACGGGGACTAGCGGGGACAATGAGCAGTTCTTC	CASTGTSGDNEQFF	TRBJ2-1	NA	TRBV2	TRBD2
TGTGCCAGCAGCTTGTTGGGGGGGCGGGTTGAAGCTTTCTTT	CASSLLGGRVEAFF	TRBJ1-1	many	TRBV5-6	NA
TGCAGTGCTAGATTACAGGGGACCATTCAGTACTTC	CSARLQGTIQYF	TRBJ2-4	few	TRBV20-1	TRBD1
TGTGCCAGCAGTCACCCCTCCGGGACAGGGCCAGGGACCCAGTACTTC	CASSHPSGTGPGTQYF	TRBJ2-5	NA	TRBV27	TRBD1
TGTGCCATCAGTAAACAGGGATCTCACAATGAGCAGTTCTTC	CAISKQGSHNEQFF	TRBJ2-1	few	TRBV10-3	NA
TGTGCCAGCAGCCAACCAGGGGCAGATACGCAGTATTTT	CASSQPGADTQYF	TRBJ2-3	NA	TRBV3-1	NA
TGTGCCAGCAGCTTCACCAGGGGGGTAGGAATATACAATGAGCAGTTCTTC	CASSFTRGVGIYNEQFF	TRBJ2-1	NA	TRBV7-9	NA
TGTGCCAGCAGTTTATCGTGGACAGACTACTCGGAGCAGTTCTTC	CASSLSWTDYSEQFF	TRBJ2-1	NA	TRBV27	NA
TGTGCCAGCACCCCATCCGGGGGCCCGCTGGGCGAGCAGTACTTC	CASTPSGGPLGEQYF	TRBJ2-7	NA	TRBV28	NA
TGTGCCAGCAGCTTAGTCGGGAGGGCGAGCGTTGAGACCCAGTACTTC	CASSLVGRASVETQYF	TRBJ2-5	NA	TRBV7-8	TRBD2
TGTGCCATCAGTGCCCGAGTTGGGGAGGGCTACACCTTC	CAISARVGEGYTF	TRBJ1-2	many	TRBV10-3	NA
TGCGCCAGCAGGATGGGGGGGCAGAACACTGAAGCTTTCTTT	CASRMGGQNTEAFF	TRBJ1-1	NA	TRBV5-1	NA
TGTGCCAGTCAACTAGCGTTGGGAGATACGCAGTATTTT	CASQLALGDTQYF	TRBJ2-3	few	TRBV27	TRBD2
TGTGCCAGCGGGCTGACAGAGAAGAACACTGAAGCTTTCTTT	CASGLTEKNTEAFF	TRBJ1-1	NA	TRBV10-3	NA
TGTGCCAGCAGTTTATCCAGCGGTAAGAATGAGCAGTTCTTC	CASSLSSGKNEQFF	TRBJ2-1	few	TRBV12-3/TRBV12-4	NA
TGTGCCAGCTCACCAGGGACAGCAGGTTCACCCCTCCACTTT	CASSPGTAGSPLHF	TRBJ1-6	few	TRBV18	TRBD1
TGTGCCAGCAGTTTTGATTTCCGGGACTACGAGCAGTACTTC	CASSFDFRDYEQYF	TRBJ2-7	few	TRBV28	NA
TGTGCCAGCAGCTCCCGGGACAGGCTCTCCTACGAGCAGTACTTC	CASSSRDRLSYEQYF	TRBJ2-7	NA	TRBV7-9	TRBD1
TGCGCCAGCAGCTTGGGTCGTGGTGGGACCCAGTACTTC	CASSLGRGGTQYF	TRBJ2-5	few	TRBV5-1	NA
TGCAGTGCTACGCCACAGCTTGAAGCTTTCTTT	CSATPQLEAFF	TRBJ1-1	NA	TRBV20-1	NA
TGTGCCAGCAGCCGTGCCATGGATACGCAGTATTTT	CASSRAMDTQYF	TRBJ2-3	NA	TRBV12-3/TRBV12-4	NA
TGTGCCAGCAGTCCCTCGAGGGGCGGGAGAGGTCAAGAGACCCAGTACTTC	CASSPSRGGRGQETQYF	TRBJ2-5	few	TRBV6-5	TRBD2
TGCAGTGCCACAGGTGCGAGGGACCGTATCGACGAGCAGTACTTC	CSATGARDRIDEQYF	TRBJ2-7	few	TRBV20-1	NA
TGCGCCAGCAGCCAAGATTACGGAGTGGGATACGAGCAGTACTTC	CASSQDYGVGYEQYF	TRBJ2-7	few	TRBV4-1	NA
TGTGCCAGCAGCTCTCGCAACCGGGACAGGGGGACCGGGGAGCTGTTTTTT	CASSSRNRDRGTGELFF	TRBJ2-2	NA	TRBV11-2	TRBD1
TGTGCCAGCAGCCTACAACGAGGAGGCATGGCTAATGAAAAACTGTTTTTT	CASSLQRGGMANEKLFF	TRBJ1-4	NA	TRBV12-3/TRBV12-4	NA
TGCGCCAGCAGGACCGGGACAGAAGAGACCCAGTACTTC	CASRTGTEETQYF	TRBJ2-5	NA	TRBV5-1	TRBD1
TGCAGCGTTTTTTTAAGCGGGAGGGGACCCACCGGGGAGCTGTTTTTT	CSVFLSGRGPTGELFF	TRBJ2-2	many	TRBV29-1	TRBD2